The clone carrying this T cell receptor beta chain came up many times. For repertoire sequencing, the TCR beta CDR3 regions were amplified from RNA transcripts. Second-round multiplex PCR followed a first-round RT-PCR using HTBI primers. TCRdb re-derived calls from the multiplex PCR reads in MiXCR, one entry per CDR3 protein. The sample has about 50,000 distinct CDR3 sequences, roughly half seen once. The source of the sample is a study of Graves' ophthalmopathy and Graves' hyperthyroidism. The V and J ends lost 1 base and 4 bases, in that order; junction bases with no gene match: 6. Germline-derived CDR1 and CDR2 are MGHRA and YSYEKL. The CDR3 covers 16 residues.

The gene calls are TRBV4-1 and TRBJ2-2; 7 bases match TRBD2. The material sequenced was peripheral blood. The sequence was collected from an adult woman with Graves' ophthalmopathy. DNA of the CDR3: TGCGCCAGCAGCCAAGTCACGGGAGGAGTCACCGGGGAGCTGTTTTTT. Translation gives CASSQVTGGVTGELFF.